This T cell receptor beta chain was identified during a study of CD8+ T cells in alopecia areata. Study summary: At a dose of 5 to 10 mg twice daily, oral tofacitinib was given to treated patients. Study-wide results and caveats: With one nonresponder, baseline CD8+ expansion's link to response remains uncertain.

Treatment of the sample: oral pan-JAK inhibitor, 5-10 mg twice daily. Alopecia areata patients provided lesional scalp punch biopsies and peripheral blood, both collected for the study. Following extraction, RNA underwent reverse transcription to cDNA, which served as the sequencing template. The protocol was immunoSEQ multiplex PCR, while the TCRdb copy is restricted to in-frame clones and leaves out a portion. The table lists about 120,000 clones, about half of them singletons, with just over 0.45% in the top ten. V dropped 3 bases and J dropped 9; count of bases not matched to a gene: 4. Germline loops: CDR1 GTSNPN, CDR2 SVGIG (reference sequence). The CDR3 is made up of 14 amino acids. As concerns this clone: Antigen unknown.

This TCR was sampled from a human donor with alopecia areata. The V gene is TRBV30, the J gene TRBJ2-1; 14 bases line up with TRBD2. The input for sequencing was CD4+ T cells sorted from blood, taken at week 4, from a patient treated with tofacitinib. CDR3 in amino acids: CAWSAGLAGGEQFF. The CDR3 coding sequence is TGTGCCTGGAGCGCAGGACTAGCGGGAGGTGAGCAGTTCTTC.